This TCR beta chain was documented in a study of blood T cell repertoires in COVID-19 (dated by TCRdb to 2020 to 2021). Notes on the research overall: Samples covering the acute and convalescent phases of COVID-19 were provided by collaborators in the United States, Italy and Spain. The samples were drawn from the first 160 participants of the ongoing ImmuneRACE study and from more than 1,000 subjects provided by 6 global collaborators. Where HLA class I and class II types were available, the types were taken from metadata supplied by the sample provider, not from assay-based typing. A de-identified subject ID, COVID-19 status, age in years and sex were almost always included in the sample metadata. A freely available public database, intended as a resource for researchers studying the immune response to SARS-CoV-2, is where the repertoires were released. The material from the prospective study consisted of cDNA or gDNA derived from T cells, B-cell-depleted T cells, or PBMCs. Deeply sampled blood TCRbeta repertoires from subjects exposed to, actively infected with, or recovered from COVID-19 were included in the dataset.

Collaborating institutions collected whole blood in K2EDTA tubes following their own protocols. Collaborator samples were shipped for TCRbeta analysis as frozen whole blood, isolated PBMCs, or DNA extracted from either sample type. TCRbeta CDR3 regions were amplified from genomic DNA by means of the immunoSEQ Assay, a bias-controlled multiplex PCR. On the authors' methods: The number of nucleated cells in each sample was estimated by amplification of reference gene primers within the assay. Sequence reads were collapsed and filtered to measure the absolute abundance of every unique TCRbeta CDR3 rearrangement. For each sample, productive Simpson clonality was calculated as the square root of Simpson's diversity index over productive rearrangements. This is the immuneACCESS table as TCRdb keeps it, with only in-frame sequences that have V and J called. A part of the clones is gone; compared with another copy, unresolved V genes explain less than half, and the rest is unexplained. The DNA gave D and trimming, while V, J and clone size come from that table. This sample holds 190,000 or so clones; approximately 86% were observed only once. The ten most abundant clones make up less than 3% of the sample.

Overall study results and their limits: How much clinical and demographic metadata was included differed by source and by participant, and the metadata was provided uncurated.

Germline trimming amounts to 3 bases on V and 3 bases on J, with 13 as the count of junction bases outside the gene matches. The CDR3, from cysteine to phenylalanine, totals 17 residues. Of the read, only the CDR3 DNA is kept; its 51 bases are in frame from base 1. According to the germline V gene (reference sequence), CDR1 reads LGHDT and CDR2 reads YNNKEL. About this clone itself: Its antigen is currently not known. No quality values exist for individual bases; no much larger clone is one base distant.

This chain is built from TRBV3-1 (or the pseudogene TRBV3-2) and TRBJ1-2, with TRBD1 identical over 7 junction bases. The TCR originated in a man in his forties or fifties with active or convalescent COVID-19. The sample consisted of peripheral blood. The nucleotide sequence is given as TGTGCCAGCAGCCATGGGGGAAAGGGGGCGTTTGACTATGGCTACACCTTC. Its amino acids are CASSHGGKGAFDYGYTF.